This T cell receptor beta chain derives from a study of blood T cell repertoires in COVID-19. Turning to the study itself: Sources were T cells, B-cell-depleted T cells, or PBMCs; the material itself was cDNA or gDNA.

Repertoires were generated with immunoSEQ multiplex PCR, while TCRdb's copy carries only in-frame clones and drops some. This table holds about 200,000 clones, about 86% found once. This sequence was found in a woman in her thirties or forties in a cohort exposed to, infected with or recovered from COVID-19 (not recorded which). The specimen was PBMCs or T cells enriched from blood (not recorded which).

In DNA, the CDR3 is TGTGCCAGCAGTGGACAGGGAGACAATGAGCAGTTCTTC. Encoded protein: CASSGQGDNEQFF. This chain connects TRBV12-3 or TRBV12-4 to TRBJ2-1; 8 nucleotides align to TRBD1. This CDR3 is built from 13 residues. Trimming cost V 5 bases and J 5 bases; bases outside gene matches: 2.